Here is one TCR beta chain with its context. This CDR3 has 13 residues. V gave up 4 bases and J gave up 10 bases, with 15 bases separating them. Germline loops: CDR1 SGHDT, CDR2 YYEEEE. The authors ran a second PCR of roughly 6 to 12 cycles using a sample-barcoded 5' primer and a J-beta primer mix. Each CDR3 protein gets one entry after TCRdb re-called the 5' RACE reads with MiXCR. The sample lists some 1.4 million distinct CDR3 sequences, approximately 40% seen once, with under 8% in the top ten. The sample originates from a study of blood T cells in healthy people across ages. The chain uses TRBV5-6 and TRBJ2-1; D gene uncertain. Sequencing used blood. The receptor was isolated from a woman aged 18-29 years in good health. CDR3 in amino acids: CASSADSGSEQFF. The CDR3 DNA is TGTGCCAGCAGCGCCGATTCCGGCTCCGAGCAGTTCTTC.